This T cell receptor (beta chain) is drawn from a study of blood T cell repertoires in COVID-19. The overall study: From T cells, B-cell-depleted T cells, or PBMCs came the material, which was cDNA or gDNA.

Seattle patients were enrolled while actively infected and followed longitudinally. The method was immunoSEQ multiplex PCR; TCRdb's version includes in-frame clones alone and lacks a portion of them. The sample has about 230,000 clones; more than 75% are singletons. The CDR3 is 14 amino acids. Germline V CDR1 and CDR2: SGHNT, YYREEE (reference sequence). V was pared by 0 bases and J by 5 bases, with 12 bases between. The V call is TRBV5-4, the J call TRBJ2-7, with a possible D match to TRBD1 (5 bases). The TCR originated in a man aged 50 to 60 with COVID-19, enrolled during active disease. The specimen sequenced was peripheral blood. CDR3 DNA sequence: TGTGCCAGCAGCTTGGAGGGCAGGGTCCACGAGCAGTACTTC. This codes for CASSLEGRVHEQYF.